This TCR beta chain was captured in a study of cytomegalovirus exposure and HLA in healthy donors. Whole-study findings and limits: Researchers reported from a later analysis that most CMV-associated TCR beta chains appeared HLA-restricted. As was reported, the classifier diagnosed cytomegalovirus status with high specificity and sensitivity.

With regard to this clone: Its antigen remains unidentified.

Amplification used 60 Vbeta primers and 13 Jbeta primers. Profiling relied on immunoSEQ multiplex PCR, and the TCRdb table lists in-frame clones only, not all of them. The repertoire has hundreds of thousands of clones, approximately 80% of them found once; the top ten carry roughly 0.71%. The germline CDR1 and CDR2 sequences are GTSNPN and SVGIG (reference sequence). Trimming pared 0 bases from V and 2 bases from J, leaving 8 bases between. The CDR3 sequence is 14 residues long. Sequencing input: PBMCs. This rearrangement joins TRBV30 to TRBJ1-5; tentatively, D is TRBD1 (6 bases). The clonotype was recovered from a boy younger than 10 in good health and CMV-seronegative. As DNA, the CDR3 is TGTGCCTGGAGTGTACAGGGTGGCAATCAGCCCCAGCATTTT. Its protein product is CAWSVQGGNQPQHF.